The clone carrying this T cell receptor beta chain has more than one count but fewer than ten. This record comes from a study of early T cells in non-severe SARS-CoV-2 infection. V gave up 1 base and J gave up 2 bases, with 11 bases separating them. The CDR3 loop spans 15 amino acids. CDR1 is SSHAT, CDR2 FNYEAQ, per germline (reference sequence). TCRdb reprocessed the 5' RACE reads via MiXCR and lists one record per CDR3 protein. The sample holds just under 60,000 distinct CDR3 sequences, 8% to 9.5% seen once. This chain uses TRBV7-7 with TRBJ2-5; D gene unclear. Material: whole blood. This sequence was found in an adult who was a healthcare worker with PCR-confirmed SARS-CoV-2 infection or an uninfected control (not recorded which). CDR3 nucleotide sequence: TGTGCCAGCAGCTTAGGGGGTGGCCTGCAAGAGACCCAGTACTTC. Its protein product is CASSLGGGLQETQYF.